A single TCR beta chain is shown here with its context. The CDR3 runs to 17 residues. The V gene lost 4 bases and the J gene lost 2 bases, with 19 bases spanning the gap. The germline V gene has CDR1 LGHNT and CDR2 FRNRAP. This record belongs to a study of blood T cell repertoires in COVID-19. Using immunoSEQ multiplex PCR, the repertoire was profiled, and TCRdb retains in-frame clones only, with some absent. Among 300,000 to 400,000 clones listed, approximately 83% were seen once. Source material: PBMCs or T cells enriched from blood (not recorded which). The V gene is TRBV12-5, the J gene TRBJ2-3; D might be TRBD2 (6 bases). The sequence derives from a woman aged 40 to 50 with acute COVID-19. This chain's CDR3 is CASGSPALSGATDTQYF. CDR3 nucleotides: TGTGCTAGTGGTTCCCCAGCACTTAGCGGAGCCACAGATACGCAGTATTTT.